The 9 T cell receptor beta chains given below trace back to one sample, sequenced in a study of CD8+CD57+ T cells in acquired aplastic anemia. Genomic DNA, serving as template, underwent TCR beta VDJ and CDR3 profiling. In TCRdb, the reads were re-called with MiXCR into one record per CDR3 protein. This sample yields 65,000 or so distinct CDR3 sequences, of which under 55% are seen a single time; 2.5% belongs to the top ten. Sequencing was performed on sorted CD4+, CD8+, or CD8+CD57+ T cells (not recorded which) from PBMCs. The receptors stem from a human donor in good health, serving as a control.

This clonotype was recorded once. The chain combines TRBV24-1 with TRBJ2-6, with D perhaps TRBD2 (5 bases). The germline CDR1 and CDR2 sequences are KGHDR and SFDVKD. The CDR3 has 16 amino acids. V was trimmed by 3 bases and J by 1 base, leaving 9 bases between them. CDR3 nucleotides: TGTGCCACCAGTGATACCGGACTGTCTGGGGCCAACGTCCTGACTTTC. The encoded protein is CATSDTGLSGANVLTF.

This clonotype has at least ten counts. The V call is TRBV4-1, the J call TRBJ1-4, with 7 bases fitting TRBD1. In germline, CDR1 is MGHRA, CDR2 YSYEKL. The CDR3 contains 18 residues. V was clipped by 2 bases and J by 5 bases; unmatched bases: 14. In DNA form, the CDR3 reads TGCGCCAGCAGCCAATCCGGGACAGCCATGGGGGGGAATGAAAAACTGTTTTTT. Translated: CASSQSGTAMGGNEKLFF.

This clonotype has at least ten counts. The chain joins TRBV7-3 to TRBJ2-1; the match to TRBD2 covers 8 bases. J was trimmed by 8 bases and V by 5 bases; bases with no gene match: 14. The CDR3 covers 16 residues. Germline V gene data show CDR1 as SGHTA and CDR2 as FQGTGA. The CDR3 sequence is CASSRTASGPPHEQFF. CDR3 in DNA: TGTGCCAGCAGCCGAACGGCTAGCGGGCCCCCCCATGAGCAGTTCTTC. The whole variable domain, filled in from reference TRBV7-3 and TRBJ2-1, reads GAGVSQTPSNKVTEKGKYVELRCDPISGHTALYWYRQSLGQGPEFLIYFQGTGAADDSGLPNDRFFAVRPEGSVSTLKIQRTERGDSAVYLCASSRTASGPPHEQFFGPGTRLTVL.

This clonotype was seen repeatedly, ten times or more. The CDR3 loop is CASSQGTANSPLHF. The DNA for the CDR3 is TGTGCCAGCAGCCAAGGGACAGCCAATTCACCCCTCCACTTT. The J gene is TRBJ1-6, the V gene TRBV3-1; a weak D match, TRBD1 (6 bases). V gave up 1 base and J gave up 7 bases, with 8 bases separating them. Per germline, CDR1 LGHDT and CDR2 YNNKEL (reference sequence). This CDR3 contains 14 residues.

V and J are TRBV28 and TRBJ2-7, with D possibly matching TRBD2 (5 bases). V gave up 3 bases and J gave up 5 bases, with 11 bases separating them. CDR3 length equals 13 residues. CDR1 and CDR2 from the germline V gene are MDHEN and SYDVKM. This chain's CDR3 is CASSLSGNDEQYF. The DNA of the CDR3 is TGTGCCAGCAGTTTGTCGGGGAACGACGAGCAGTACTTC.

CDR3 protein: CSVTTGTALPNPSYNEQYF. The CDR3 bases are TGCAGCGTAACGACCGGGACAGCTCTCCCCAACCCTTCTTACAATGAGCAGTACTTC. The rearrangement uses TRBV29-1 and TRBJ2-7; 7 bases are a match to TRBD1. The CDR3 is made up of 19 amino acids. Trimming removed 6 bases from V and 7 bases from J; junction bases left unmatched: 30. CDR1 and CDR2 from the germline V gene are SQVTM and ANQGSEA.

The CDR3 spells CASSAASGGYTDTQYF. The DNA of the CDR3 is TGCGCCAGCAGTGCGGCTAGCGGGGGGTACACAGATACGCAGTATTTT. The V gene is TRBV10-2, the J gene TRBJ2-3; 11 bases agree with TRBD2. The length of the CDR3 is 16 residues. CDR1 is WSHSY, CDR2 SAAADI, per germline. J lost 2 bases, V lost 4 bases, and 5 bases had no gene match.

Many counts were recorded for this clonotype. The chain couples TRBV3-1 to TRBJ1-2; TRBD1 is a possible D gene (5 bases). CDR3 length equals 14 residues. The germline gives CDR1 LGHDT, CDR2 YNNKEL (reference sequence). V dropped 6 bases and J dropped 5 bases, with 16 bases sitting between them. As DNA, the CDR3 is TGTGCCAGCAGACAAAAAGGGGCTAGATATGGCTACACCTTC. Its translation is CASRQKGARYGYTF. Complete variable domain (other parts from reference TRBV3-1 and TRBJ1-2): DTAVSQTPKYLVTQMGNDKSIKCEQNLGHDTMYWYKQDSKKFLKIMFSYNNKELIINETVPNRFSPKSPDKAHLNLHINSLELGDSAVYFCASRQKGARYGYTFGSGTRLTVV.

Turning to this clonotype: The junction shows a germline mismatch at one end, possibly a read error. The CDR3 DNA sequence: TGTGCCAGCAGAGCTGGTAGTCAGACCCAGCATTTT. This gives the protein CASRAGSQTQHF. The V and J genes are TRBV2 and TRBJ1-5; D is uncertain. CDR1 and CDR2 (germline): SNHLY, FYNNEI. This CDR3 spans 12 amino acids.